The 28 T cell receptor beta chains listed next were all sequenced from one sample in a study of OX40 agonist ivuxolimab in advanced cancers. Libraries were constructed by the immunoSEQ multiplex PCR assay. TCRdb took over this immuneACCESS table, retaining in-frame rearrangements with V and J assigned. Such tables are incomplete; in checked studies, under half of the missing clones stem from an unresolved V gene, and the remainder is unexplained. This sample is represented by 50,000 to 70,000 clones; 93% of them were singletons. Approximately 20% of the sample is taken by the ten largest. This material consisted of CD4+ or CD8+ T cells sorted from blood, taken in a trial of the OX40 agonist ivuxolimab. Every receptor here comes from an adult with an advanced solid tumor such as melanoma, head and neck, liver or kidney cancer.

This chain connects TRBV11-2 to TRBJ2-2; D is ambiguous. The V and J ends lost 3 bases and 7 bases respectively, with 0 bases between them. CDR3 length: 10 residues. CDR1 SGHAT and CDR2 FQNNGV come from the germline V gene. In DNA, the CDR3 is TGTGCCAGCAGCTTCGGGGAGCTGTTTTTT. Amino acid sequence: CASSFGELFF.

J is TRBJ2-7 and V is TRBV14; D gene unclear. The V end lost 0 bases, the J end lost 2 bases, and 14 bases lay between the germline ends. Germline lookup yields CDR1 SGHDN and CDR2 FVKESK. The CDR3 has 16 residues. The DNA for the CDR3 is TGTGCCAGCAGCCAAGAGATGACAATCTCGCCCTACGAGCAGTACTTC. It is translated as CASSQEMTISPYEQYF.

The chain uses TRBV4-2 and TRBJ1-2; D call uncertain. Trimming took off 1 base at V and 2 bases at J, with 11 bases between the two ends. The CDR3 loop spans 15 amino acids. Looked up from germline, CDR1 is LGHNA and CDR2 is YNFKEQ. CDR3 sequence: CASSQGSVFNYGYTF. The CDR3 DNA follows: TGTGCCAGCAGCCAAGGTTCCGTTTTCAACTATGGCTACACCTTC.

This clone was detected only once. This chain links TRBV6-1 with TRBJ2-4; TRBD2 is a possible D gene (6 bases). This CDR3 has 14 residues. Germline V lookup: CDR1 MNHNS, CDR2 SASEGT. The V end lost 0 bases, the J end lost 9 bases, and 12 bases lay between the germline ends. The CDR3 DNA is TGTGCCAGCAGTGAAGCAAATCCGGGACTCATTCAGTACTTC. The encoded protein is CASSEANPGLIQYF.

This chain uses TRBV14 with TRBJ2-1; no firm D call. The CDR3 consists of 13 residues. Per the germline V gene, CDR1 is SGHDN and CDR2 is FVKESK. V was clipped by 4 bases and J by 3 bases, with 7 bases between them. Here the CDR3 DNA reads TGTGCCAGCAGCCCCCCCGACTACAATGAGCAGTTCTTC. Amino acids: CASSPPDYNEQFF.

This chain links TRBV6-5 with TRBJ2-7; 14 bases line up with TRBD2. Germline V CDR1 and CDR2: MNHEY, SVGAGI. The V segment lost 6 bases and the J segment 6 bases; nucleotides outside the gene matches: 7. The CDR3 is 15 amino acids. Here the CDR3 DNA reads TGTGCCAGCAGCATGGGACTAGCGGGAGTCATCGAGCAGTACTTC. Its translation: CASSMGLAGVIEQYF.

The V call is TRBV19, the J call TRBJ2-1; D remains ambiguous. The CDR3 runs 15 residues. Trimming took 8 bases from V and 2 from J, leaving 16 bases between them. The germline V gene has CDR1 LNHDA and CDR2 SQIVND (reference sequence). This CDR3 reads CASRSPGRTYNEQFF. For the CDR3, the DNA is TGTGCCAGTCGTTCGCCCGGACGGACCTACAATGAGCAGTTCTTC.

The V gene is TRBV5-6, the J gene TRBJ2-5; 9 positions agree with TRBD1. Trimming at V came to 0 bases and at J to 11 bases, leaving 8 bases not matched to a gene. There are 14 residues in the CDR3. Germline CDR1 is SGHDT and CDR2 is YYEEEE. The CDR3, as DNA: TGTGCCAGCAGCTTGGAGGACAGGGGAGATAGACAGTACTTC. Encoded protein: CASSLEDRGDRQYF.

This chain links TRBV9 with TRBJ2-7, with 10 bases aligning to TRBD1. The J segment lost 2 bases and the V segment lost 3 bases, leaving 5 bases of the junction unmatched. The CDR3 loop spans 15 amino acids. Looked up from germline, CDR1 is SGDLS and CDR2 is YYNGEE. The CDR3 protein is CASSETGGRTYEQYF. CDR3 bases: TGTGCCAGCAGCGAGACAGGGGGCAGAACCTACGAGCAGTACTTC.

The J gene is TRBJ2-5, the V gene TRBV19; D gene ambiguous. The V end lost 1 base, the J end lost 1 base, and 4 bases lay between the germline ends. CDR1 and CDR2 (germline): LNHDA, SQIVND (reference sequence). This CDR3 comprises 13 residues. The chain's CDR3 is CASSIVSQETQYF. The CDR3, as DNA: TGTGCCAGTAGTATAGTGTCCCAAGAGACCCAGTACTTC.

The chain employs TRBV27 and TRBJ2-1; 13 bases agree with TRBD2. The ends lost 5 bases at V and 9 bases at J; junction bases unmatched: 4. The CDR3 is 14 amino acids. Germline CDR1 is MNHEY and CDR2 is SMNVEV (reference sequence). The CDR3 DNA reads TGTGCCAGCAGTACAGGGACTAGCGGGATTGAGCAGTTCTTC. Protein: CASSTGTSGIEQFF.

Note on this clone: The sample carries other DNA sequences with the same CDR3. J is TRBJ2-1 and V is TRBV4-3, with 10 bases identical to TRBD2. V was clipped by 2 bases and J by 7 bases; unmatched bases: 5. CDR1 is LGHNA, CDR2 YSLEER, per germline. The length of the CDR3 is 15 residues. The CDR3 DNA follows: TGCGCCAGCAGCCAATCGCTAGCGGGAGTGAATGAGCAGTTCTTC. Translated, it gives CASSQSLAGVNEQFF.

The V and J genes are TRBV27 and TRBJ1-6; TRBD1 is a possible D gene (6 bases). Germline CDR1 is MNHEY and CDR2 is SMNVEV (reference sequence). Trimming pared 5 bases from V and 14 bases from J, leaving 28 bases between. CDR3 size: 17 residues. Written as DNA, the CDR3 is TGTGCCAGCAGTCCGACCAGGACAGTTGTTTTAAGTGGGTCCCTCCACTTT. Its protein product is CASSPTRTVVLSGSLHF.

The chain couples TRBV27 to TRBJ2-7; 8 positions match TRBD1. The CDR3 runs 15 residues. Germline V gene lookup returns CDR1 MNHEY and CDR2 SMNVEV (reference sequence). Trimming at V came to 4 bases and at J to 3 bases, leaving 8 bases not matched to a gene. The chain's CDR3 is CASSSWTGMDYEQYF. As DNA, the CDR3 is TGTGCCAGCAGTTCGTGGACAGGGATGGACTACGAGCAGTACTTC.

The chain recombines TRBV7-8 with TRBJ2-2; 13 bases match TRBD2. V was clipped by 2 bases and J by 1 base; unmatched bases: 4. Germline V lookup: CDR1 SGHVS, CDR2 FQNEAQ. This CDR3 spans 18 amino acids. The CDR3 bases are TGTGCCAGCAGCTTAACCCGACTAGCGGGAGGGAACACCGGGGAGCTGTTTTTT. Translated: CASSLTRLAGGNTGELFF.

The chain recombines TRBV2 with TRBJ2-7, with D perhaps matching TRBD1 or TRBD2 (5 bases each). CDR3 length: 13 amino acids. CDR1 SNHLY and CDR2 FYNNEI come from the germline V gene. V gave up 7 bases and J gave up 1 base, with 11 bases separating them. The CDR3 spells CASIRDPSYEQYF. Here the CDR3 DNA reads TGTGCCAGCATCCGGGACCCGTCCTACGAGCAGTACTTC.

This clone was observed a single time. The chain uses TRBV13 and TRBJ1-4, with D possibly TRBD1 on 6 matching bases. This CDR3 has 13 amino acids. Trimming took off 5 bases at V and 6 bases at J, with 10 bases between the two ends. Germline V gene data show CDR1 as PRHDT and CDR2 as FYEKMQ (reference sequence). The CDR3 nucleotides read TGTGCCAGCAGCCAAGGGGGGCATGAAAAACTGTTTTTT. Its translation: CASSQGGHEKLFF.

The V call is TRBV7-2, the J call TRBJ2-1; D possibly corresponds to TRBD2 (6 bases). V lost 2 bases to trimming and J lost 9 bases, with 20 bases between them. The CDR3 extends over 16 amino acids. Germline CDR1 reads SGHTA; CDR2 reads FQGNSA. The CDR3 DNA reads TGTGCCAGCAGCTTAAGTGTCGGGAGTGGGTATACTGAGCAGTTCTTC. Translation: CASSLSVGSGYTEQFF. The variable domain in full, with the rest retrieved from reference TRBV7-2 and TRBJ2-1, is GAGVSQSPSNKVTEKGKDVELRCDPISGHTALYWYRQSLGQGLEFLIYFQGNSAPDKSGLPSDRFSAERTGGSVSTLTIQRTQQEDSAVYLCASSLSVGSGYTEQFFGPGTRLTVL.

This chain uses TRBV27 with TRBJ1-1; TRBD1 aligns across 9 bases. V was clipped by 5 bases and J by 3 bases; unmatched bases: 13. This CDR3 has 17 amino acids. CDR1 and CDR2 from the germline V gene are MNHEY and SMNVEV (reference sequence). DNA for the CDR3: TGTGCCAGCAGTCCCCTCGGACAGGGGCGGAGGGACACTGAAGCTTTCTTT. The encoded protein is CASSPLGQGRRDTEAFF.

V and J are TRBV11-2 and TRBJ1-2; D call uncertain. The CDR3 length is 15 residues. Germline CDR1 and CDR2: SGHAT and FQNNGV. V shed 3 bases and J shed 0 bases, with 11 bases lying between them. The CDR3 nucleotides read TGTGCCAGCAGCTTGGACCCTAATACTAACTATGGCTACACCTTC. Encoded protein: CASSLDPNTNYGYTF.

The CDR3 is CSEVDGSSYNEQFF. In nucleotides, the CDR3 is TGCAGCGAGGTAGACGGTAGCTCCTACAATGAGCAGTTCTTC. This chain joins TRBV29-1 and TRBJ2-1; no reliable D call. This CDR3 spans 14 amino acids. Trimming took 7 bases from V and 0 from J, leaving 13 bases between them. Germline loops: CDR1 SQVTM, CDR2 ANQGSEA.

The chain uses TRBV7-4 and TRBJ2-4; TRBD2 aligns across 8 bases. The CDR3 consists of 17 residues. The V gene's germline CDR1 is SGHVT and CDR2 SQSDAQ. With 5 bases clipped from V and 1 base from J, the junction kept 10 bases outside the gene matches. CDR3 loop: CASSNGRGKFAKNIQYF. DNA for the CDR3: TGTGCCAGCAGCAACGGGAGGGGGAAGTTTGCCAAAAACATTCAGTACTTC.

The chain carries TRBV23-1 and TRBJ2-1; TRBD2 matches at 8 bases. TRBV23-1 is placed among ORFs of uncertain function. The CDR3 covers 15 residues. V gave up 7 bases and J gave up 6 bases; unmatched junction bases: 11. The CDR3 coding sequence is TGCGCCAGCAACCCATCCCTGCGGGAGGCCAATGAGCAGTTCTTC. The encoded protein is CASNPSLREANEQFF.

This sequence joins TRBV14 and TRBJ1-2, with D hard to call. CDR1 is SGHDN, CDR2 FVKESK, per germline. This CDR3 region has 15 residues. V was trimmed by 4 bases and J by 8 bases, leaving 20 bases between them. For the CDR3, the DNA is TGTGCCAGCAGCCCCTGGGCCACTCCCCCCGACGGCTACACCTTC. Translation gives CASSPWATPPDGYTF. The full variable domain, its missing parts supplied by reference TRBV14 and TRBJ1-2, is EAGVTQFPSHSVIEKGQTVTLRCDPISGHDNLYWYRRVMGKEIKFLLHFVKESKQDESGMPNNRFLAERTGGTYSTLKVQPAELEDSGVYFCASSPWATPPDGYTFGSGTRLTVV.

This sequence joins TRBV19 and TRBJ2-7, with TRBD2 matching over 8 bases. CDR1 is LNHDA and CDR2 is SQIVND in the germline V gene (reference sequence). Trimming at V came to 3 bases and at J to 3 bases, leaving 7 bases not matched to a gene. This CDR3 is 15 amino acids long. The CDR3 DNA reads TGTGCCAGTAGTATTTCAGCAGCGGGAGTCTACGAGCAGTACTTC. This encodes CASSISAAGVYEQYF.

This rearrangement joins TRBV27 to TRBJ2-2; TRBD2 might be the D (5 bases). V gave up 3 bases and J gave up 2 bases, with 13 bases separating them. The CDR3 has 16 amino acids. Germline V CDR1 and CDR2: MNHEY, SMNVEV (reference sequence). For the CDR3, the DNA is TGTGCCAGCAGTTTCTATTGGACTGAAAACACCGGGGAGCTGTTTTTT. It specifies CASSFYWTENTGELFF.

This chain joins TRBV28 and TRBJ2-7; the D gene is possibly TRBD2 (5 bases). Looked up from germline, CDR1 is MDHEN and CDR2 is SYDVKM. Trimming left V 4 bases short and J 4 bases short, with 11 bases between. The CDR3 contains 13 residues. The CDR3 reads CASSSGSDYEQYF. The CDR3 region has the DNA TGTGCCAGCAGTTCGGGTAGCGATTACGAGCAGTACTTC.

This clone was detected only once. The chain joins TRBV11-2 to TRBJ2-1; 12 bases line up with TRBD2. After removal of 5 bases from V and 7 bases from J, the junction contained 6 bases not matched to a gene. Germline CDR1 and CDR2: SGHAT and FQNNGV. The CDR3 has 15 residues. For the CDR3, the DNA is TGTGCCAGCAGCCTCGGACTAGCGGGATCTAATGAGCAGTTCTTC. It encodes CASSLGLAGSNEQFF. Using reference TRBV11-2 and TRBJ2-1 for the parts outside the CDR3, the full variable domain is EAGVAQSPRYKIIEKRQSVAFWCNPISGHATLYWYQQILGQGPKLLIQFQNNGVVDDSQLPKDRFSAERLKGVDSTLKIQPAKLEDSAVYLCASSLGLAGSNEQFFGPGTRLTVL.